There are many counts of the clone carrying this T cell receptor beta chain. What it recognizes is unknown. Diagnoses were established using clinical symptoms, serum thyroxine and TRAb, thyroid ultrasound and orbital computed tomography. This specimen belongs to a study of T cells in Graves' hyperthyroidism and ophthalmopathy. The CDR3 length is 15 residues. Per the germline V gene, CDR1 is KGHDR and CDR2 is SFDVKD. V was pared by 5 bases and J by 7 bases, with 9 bases of the junction left unmatched. General study findings and limits: Blood samples included most of the expanded thyroid clonotypes exceeding 0.001.

TCR beta CDR3 regions were amplified from RNA transcripts. The TCR CDR3 first-round RT-PCR relied on the HTBI primer set. In TCRdb, the multiplex PCR reads were re-called with MiXCR into one record per CDR3 protein. The top ten hold about 21% of the sample, which has around 400,000 distinct CDR3 sequences, roughly 15% seen once. Specimen: blood. This receptor was identified in a woman aged 55-70 years with Graves' ophthalmopathy. The chain joins TRBV24-1 to TRBJ2-2, with 7 bases that match TRBD2. CDR3 sequence reads: CATSADGRAGGELFF. The DNA of the CDR3 is TGTGCCACCAGTGCGGATGGGAGGGCCGGCGGGGAGCTGTTTTTT.